This T cell receptor beta chain was sequenced for a study of shared T cell receptors in the human thymus. V lost 5 bases and J lost 7, with 15 bases in between. This CDR3 spans 13 amino acids. CDR1 is MDHEN, CDR2 SYDVKM, per germline. Data came from immunoSEQ multiplex PCR; TCRdb stores just in-frame clones and leaves some out. The data show hundreds of thousands of clones, with about four fifths seen just once and more than 0.01% held by the top ten. These sequences were also reported in another study, on human thymus T cells. That report adds: Thymus pieces cut out during corrective heart surgery were the tissue that was used. Apparent bias marked the V and J gene usage of thymic and blood repertoires.

The source is a boy younger than two with a congenital heart defect. The sample comprised thymocytes. The chain combines TRBV28 with TRBJ2-7; D perhaps matches TRBD1 (5 bases). The CDR3 coding sequence is TGTGCCAGCAGTCTTGGTGGGGCTTGGGAGCAGTACTTC. Translation gives CASSLGGAWEQYF.